The 19 T cell receptor beta chains in this list originate from one sample, sequenced in a study of T cell responses to AZD1222 COVID-19 vaccine. Clones were read by immunoSEQ multiplex PCR, and TCRdb kept only the in-frame ones, dropping some. The sample contains about 73,000 clones, about nine tenths of which appear only once. This specimen was peripheral blood, taken on day 0 of AZD1222 vaccination. These receptors came from an adult in good health.

J is TRBJ1-6 and V is TRBV7-2; D remains ambiguous. This CDR3 has 17 residues. Trimming pared 1 base from V and 7 bases from J, leaving 17 bases between. Germline CDR1 SGHTA, CDR2 FQGNSA. The CDR3 region is CASSLEGSFWTNSPLHF. CDR3 in DNA: TGTGCCAGCAGCTTAGAAGGATCTTTCTGGACCAATTCACCCCTCCACTTT.

This clone appeared a few times. J is TRBJ2-3 and V is TRBV7-2; TRBD2 matches at 11 bases. Germline assignment: CDR1 SGHTA and CDR2 FQGNSA. The CDR3 consists of 16 residues. V lost 4 bases, J lost 4 bases, and 7 bases stayed unmatched. This CDR3 reads CASSSLAGGRSDTQYF. Here the CDR3 DNA reads TGTGCCAGCAGCTCCTTAGCGGGGGGGCGATCAGATACGCAGTATTTT.

The chain is built from TRBV10-1 and TRBJ2-1, with 10 bases matching TRBD1. Trimming took 8 bases from V and 8 from J; bases not matched to a gene: 6. The length of the CDR3 is 13 residues. Germline-derived CDR1 and CDR2 are WNHNN and SYGVQD (reference sequence). In DNA form, the CDR3 reads TGCGCCAGCGGGGGACAGGGGTCCCATGAGCAGTTCTTC. Translating gives CASGGQGSHEQFF.

J is TRBJ2-7 and V is TRBV11-1; TRBD1 matches at 10 bases. Looked up from germline, CDR1 is SGHAT and CDR2 is FQDESV (reference sequence). The V and J ends lost 5 bases and 3 bases, in that order; junction bases with no gene match: 4. This CDR3 contains 14 residues. The CDR3 loop reads CASSQGTGVYEQYF. The CDR3 region has the DNA TGTGCCAGCAGCCAAGGGACAGGGGTCTACGAGCAGTACTTC. Combining the CDR3 with reference TRBV11-1 and TRBJ2-7 gives the whole variable domain EAEVAQSPRYKITEKSQAVAFWCDPISGHATLYWYRQILGQGPELLVQFQDESVVDDSQLPKDRFSAERLKGVDSTLKIQPAELGDSAMYLCASSQGTGVYEQYFGPGTRLTVT.

The chain uses TRBV19 and TRBJ1-1; D not resolved. Between the trimmed V and J ends, which lost 7 bases and 7 bases, there was a span of 13 bases. CDR1 is LNHDA, CDR2 SQIVND, per germline (reference sequence). There are 12 residues in the CDR3. The CDR3, as DNA: TGTGCCAGTACCCTTGGGCGGATTGAAGCTTTCTTT. Translated, it gives CASTLGRIEAFF.

The chain uses TRBV5-4 and TRBJ1-6; D uncertain. The V end lost 2 bases, the J end lost 5 bases, and 8 bases lay between the germline ends. CDR3 length equals 14 residues. From germline, CDR1 is SGHNT and CDR2 YYREEE (reference sequence). This CDR3 is CASSFEQNNSPLHF. The CDR3 coding sequence is TGTGCCAGCAGCTTCGAACAGAATAATTCACCCCTCCACTTT.

This chain connects TRBV9 to TRBJ1-1; no reliable D call. Germline assignment: CDR1 SGDLS and CDR2 YYNGEE. V was clipped by 3 bases and J by 10 bases, with 7 bases between them. The CDR3 has 10 residues. CDR3 bases: TGTGCCAGCAGCGATAACCCAGCTTTCTTT. It encodes CASSDNPAFF.

The chain combines TRBV5-6 with TRBJ1-3; 9 bases line up with TRBD1. V lost 4 bases, J lost 4 bases, and 6 bases stayed unmatched. Germline CDR1 SGHDT, CDR2 YYEEEE. This CDR3 spans 15 amino acids. The CDR3 sequence: CASSLQGASGNTIYF. CDR3 nucleotide sequence: TGTGCCAGCAGCCTACAGGGGGCTAGCGGAAACACCATATATTTT. Supplemented by reference TRBV5-6 and TRBJ1-3, the full variable domain reads DAGVTQSPTHLIKTRGQQVTLRCSPKSGHDTVSWYQQALGQGPQFIFQYYEEEERQRGNFPDRFSGHQFPNYSSELNVNALLLGDSALYLCASSLQGASGNTIYFGEGSWLTVV.

The chain combines TRBV10-3 with TRBJ1-6; D is unclear. V was trimmed by 10 bases and J by 3 bases, leaving 13 bases between them. CDR1 is ENHRY, CDR2 SYGVKD, per germline. CDR3 length equals 14 residues. For the CDR3, the DNA is TGTGCCAACAAGGGAACAGACTATAATTCACCCCTCCACTTT. It translates to CANKGTDYNSPLHF.

This chain connects TRBV28 to TRBJ1-5; a weak D match, TRBD1 (5 bases). The V gene's germline CDR1 is MDHEN and CDR2 SYDVKM. The CDR3 is 14 amino acids. The V gene lost 3 bases and the J gene lost 6 bases, with 12 bases spanning the gap. The CDR3 loop is CASSFAGTGQPQHF. The CDR3 nucleotides are TGTGCCAGCAGTTTCGCAGGGACGGGTCAGCCCCAGCATTTT.

On this clone itself: Germline is not matched at one junction end, which may reflect a read error. The rearrangement uses TRBV7-9 and TRBJ1-2; D remains unclear. The germline V gene encodes CDR1 SEHNR and CDR2 FQNEAQ (reference sequence). The CDR3 is 16 amino acids. The CDR3 region is CASSPTQGGANDGYTF. As DNA, the CDR3 is TGTGCCAGCAGCCCGACTCAAGGTGGCGCTAACGATGGCTACACCTTC.

The table lists this clone with a count of one. The J gene is TRBJ1-5, the V gene TRBV18; 9 bases agree with TRBD1. The CDR3 totals 15 residues. The J segment lost 4 bases and the V segment lost 4 bases, leaving 5 bases of the junction unmatched. CDR1 KGHSH and CDR2 LQKENI come from the germline V gene. For the CDR3, the DNA is TGTGCCAGCTCACTGGGGACAGGGACGAATCAGCCCCAGCATTTT. This encodes CASSLGTGTNQPQHF.

The chain is built from TRBV4-3 and TRBJ2-7, with 8 positions matching TRBD2. The trim removed 4 bases at V and 2 bases at J, leaving 7 bases unmatched. Germline V lookup: CDR1 LGHNA, CDR2 YSLEER. The CDR3 sequence is 15 residues long. CDR3 amino acids: CASSPPVGGAYEQYF. CDR3 coding DNA: TGCGCCAGCAGCCCCCCTGTCGGGGGGGCCTACGAGCAGTACTTC.

The CDR3 DNA sequence: TGTGCCAGCAGTTGGACTAGCGGGTCACCCTACGAGCAGTACTTC. It codes for CASSWTSGSPYEQYF. The chain has TRBV6-5 and TRBJ2-7; 11 bases match TRBD2. This CDR3 region has 15 residues. V was pared by 4 bases and J by 2 bases, with 4 bases of the junction left unmatched. Germline V CDR1 and CDR2: MNHEY, SVGAGI.

A single count supports this clone. The CDR3 DNA reads TGTGCCACCAAACCGGGACCATGGCGTGAGGGGTCTGGAAACACCATATATTTT. Translated: CATKPGPWREGSGNTIYF. This chain joins TRBV10-3 and TRBJ1-3; tentative D call: TRBD1 (5 bases). Germline CDR1 ENHRY, CDR2 SYGVKD. Trimming pared 10 bases from V and 1 base from J, leaving 26 bases between. This CDR3 is built from 18 residues.

The chain joins TRBV7-3 to TRBJ2-7, with TRBD2 matching over 13 bases. The CDR3 is made up of 14 amino acids. V trimming: 6 bases; J trimming: 9 bases; junction bases outside the gene matches: 8. Per germline, CDR1 SGHTA and CDR2 FQGTGA. This CDR3 is CASSPGTSGEPQYF. The CDR3 nucleotides read TGTGCCAGCAGTCCCGGGACTAGCGGGGAACCGCAGTACTTC.

V and J are TRBV19 and TRBJ2-3; 8 bases fit TRBD2. The germline V gene has CDR1 LNHDA and CDR2 SQIVND (reference sequence). The CDR3 length is 14 residues. J was trimmed by 4 bases and V by 6 bases; bases with no gene match: 6. The CDR3 region is CASSGGAWSDTQYF. CDR3 DNA: TGTGCCAGTAGCGGGGGGGCTTGGTCAGATACGCAGTATTTT.

The chain carries TRBV9 and TRBJ1-3; no firm D call. The CDR3 has 18 residues. The V and J ends lost 0 bases and 0 bases respectively, with 16 bases between them. CDR1 and CDR2 (germline): SGDLS, YYNGEE. The CDR3 nucleotides read TGTGCCAGCAGCGTAGCGCCGCTCTCAACCTCCTCTGGAAACACCATATATTTT. Translating gives CASSVAPLSTSSGNTIYF.

The chain uses TRBV5-4 and TRBJ2-5; D not certain. The CDR3 spans 12 residues. Deletions cut 4 bases from V and 5 bases from J, with 9 bases between. The germline CDR1 and CDR2 sequences are SGHNT and YYREEE (reference sequence). The CDR3, as DNA: TGTGCCAGCAGCCGCGACGGGGAGACCCAGTACTTC. Residues: CASSRDGETQYF.